Only a few counts were recorded for the clone carrying this T cell receptor beta chain. Molecules of cDNA were individually given unique molecular identifiers that were attached to them. MiXCR, run by TCRdb on the 5' RACE reads, gives a single entry per CDR3 protein. The sample lists tens of thousands of distinct CDR3 sequences, roughly 15% seen once, with about 3.7% in the top ten. The data stem from a study of early T cells in non-severe SARS-CoV-2 infection. The CDR3 sequence is 12 residues long. The germline gives CDR1 LGHDT, CDR2 YNNKEL (reference sequence). The V gene lost 0 bases and the J gene lost 9 bases, with 9 bases spanning the gap.

The receptor comes from an adult who was a healthcare worker with PCR-confirmed SARS-CoV-2 infection or an uninfected control (not recorded which). The V and J genes are TRBV3-1 and TRBJ2-7; D gene uncertain. The source material was whole blood, sampled at baseline. The DNA for the CDR3 is TGTGCCAGCAGCCAAGAAGGGATGGGGCAGTACTTC. Its protein product is CASSQEGMGQYF.